A selection of T cell receptor beta chains follows, all from one sample in a study of blood T cells in healthy people across ages. MiXCR was run by TCRdb on the 5' RACE reads, yielding one entry per CDR3 protein. The profile shows about 700,000 distinct CDR3 sequences, approximately 29% of them singletons. Sample: blood. These receptors all stem from a woman aged 80 or older in good health. The CDR3 runs from the conserved cysteine through the conserved F or W. The D gene is left open where the match is weak. Where a row states a size, it is once, few, many or the class of an expanded clone; other rows omit it.

size: -; D: -; V: TRBV5-1; J: TRBJ2-3; DNA: TGCGCCAGCAGCCTTGGACGAGCCCCTGGCACAGATACGCAGTATTTT; CDR3: CASSLGRAPGTDTQYF
size: -; D: -; V: TRBV3-1; J: TRBJ1-4; DNA: TGTGCCAGCAGCCAAGGGGGACCTGGGGAAAAACTGTTTTTT; CDR3: CASSQGGPGEKLFF
size: many; D: TRBD1; V: TRBV6-5; J: TRBJ2-7; DNA: TGTGCCAGCAGCGCCTACAGGGGGCCCTACGAGCAGTACTTC; CDR3: CASSAYRGPYEQYF
size: once; D: -; V: TRBV4-1; J: TRBJ2-1; DNA: TGCGCCAGCAGCCAAGACCGGGCCTACTCAAATGAGCAGTTCTTC; CDR3: CASSQDRAYSNEQFF
size: few; D: TRBD1; V: TRBV5-1; J: TRBJ2-2; DNA: TGCGCCAGCAGACAGGGGGTCGAGCTGTTTTTT; CDR3: CASRQGVELFF
size: -; D: TRBD2; V: TRBV15; J: TRBJ2-5; DNA: TGTGCCACCAGCAGGAGGACCAGCGGGGAAGAGACCCAGTACTTC; CDR3: CATSRRTSGEETQYF
size: -; D: -; V: TRBV5-1; J: TRBJ1-4; DNA: TGCGCCAGCAAATCAGGGCCAACTAATGAAAGACTGTTTTTT; CDR3: CASKSGPTNERLFF
size: -; D: -; V: TRBV2; J: TRBJ2-7; DNA: TGTGCCAGCAGTGAATCTTTTCAGCAGTACTTC; CDR3: CASSESFQQYF
size: -; D: TRBD1; V: TRBV3-1; J: TRBJ1-5; DNA: TGTGCCAGCAGCCGGACAGGGATCAATCAGCCCCAGCATTTT; CDR3: CASSRTGINQPQHF
size: -; D: -; V: TRBV6-5; J: TRBJ1-3; DNA: TGTGCCAGCAGATTGGGGAGCTCTGGAAACACCATATATTTT; CDR3: CASRLGSSGNTIYF
size: few; D: TRBD2; V: TRBV7-6; J: TRBJ2-1; DNA: TGTGCCAGCAGCAAGGGACTAGCGGGGGGGCTTGAGCAGTTCTTC; CDR3: CASSKGLAGGLEQFF
size: few; D: -; V: TRBV7-2; J: TRBJ1-1; DNA: TGTGCCAGCAGCTCCCGGGGCCGGTGGGCACGCACTGAAGCTTTCTTT; CDR3: CASSSRGRWARTEAFF
size: many; D: -; V: TRBV29-1; J: TRBJ1-5; DNA: TGCAGCGTTGTGGCAGGGAGCAATCAGCCCCAGCATTTT; CDR3: CSVVAGSNQPQHF
size: few; D: -; V: TRBV20-1; J: TRBJ1-5; DNA: TGCAGTGGATGGAGCGGGGACAATCAGCCCCAGCATTTT; CDR3: CSGWSGDNQPQHF
size: many; D: -; V: TRBV6-1; J: TRBJ2-3; DNA: TGTGCCAGCAGTGCCGTCCACCAGCAGGATACGCAGTATTTT; CDR3: CASSAVHQQDTQYF
size: -; D: -; V: TRBV21-1; J: TRBJ1-5; DNA: TGTGCCAGCAGCAAAGCTAGGGACGGATTGGAGTATCAGCCCCAGCATTTT; CDR3: CASSKARDGLEYQPQHF
size: few; D: TRBD1; V: TRBV3-1; J: TRBJ2-6; DNA: TGTGCCAGCAGCCCAGGGACAGGGGGCTACAGCTCTGGGGCCAACGTCCTGACTTTC; CDR3: CASSPGTGGYSSGANVLTF
size: -; D: -; V: TRBV6-6; J: TRBJ1-2; DNA: TGTGCCAGCAGCGCTACCCTACAGAGGCTCCTTTATGGCTTCACCTTC; CDR3: CASSATLQRLLYGFTF
size: many; D: -; V: TRBV12-3/TRBV12-4; J: TRBJ2-7; DNA: TGTGCCAGCAGCGCCCCAGACGATAGGGCCTACGAGCAGTACTTC; CDR3: CASSAPDDRAYEQYF
size: few; D: TRBD2; V: TRBV29-1; J: TRBJ2-1; DNA: TGCAGCGTTTCTAGCGGGACAGAGGGCAATGAGCAGTTCTTC; CDR3: CSVSSGTEGNEQFF
size: few; D: TRBD2; V: TRBV4-1; J: TRBJ2-7; DNA: TGCGCCAGCAGCCAAGATGGGTCTAGCGGGGGGCGGTACAATGAGCAGTACTTC; CDR3: CASSQDGSSGGRYNEQYF
size: many; D: -; V: TRBV7-6; J: TRBJ2-7; DNA: TGTGCCAGCAGCGGTTTGGCAGGGACTTACGAGCAGTACTTC; CDR3: CASSGLAGTYEQYF
size: many; D: TRBD1; V: TRBV5-1; J: TRBJ2-7; DNA: TGCGCCAGCGGGTTAGGGACAGGACCATCCTACGAGCAGTACTTC; CDR3: CASGLGTGPSYEQYF
size: many; D: -; V: TRBV10-3; J: TRBJ1-2; DNA: TGTGCCATCAGTGATACAATCGTAGGCTACACCTTC; CDR3: CAISDTIVGYTF